These 4 T cell receptor beta chains originate from one sample sequenced in a study of blood T cells in healthy people across ages. Primers used in a second PCR of about 6 to 11 cycles were a sample-barcoded 5' primer and a J-beta primer mix. TCRdb recomputed calls from the 5' RACE reads with MiXCR, one row per CDR3 protein. In the table there are about 770,000 distinct CDR3 sequences, 40% to 50% of which are singletons. Input material: blood. The receptors were sampled from a man aged 60-69 years in good health.

The genes are TRBV10-2 and TRBJ2-2; TRBD1 aligns across 7 bases. Germline CDR1 and CDR2: WSHSY and SAAADI. This CDR3 region has 16 residues. Losses at the gene ends were 8 bases for V and 6 bases for J; bases not matched to a gene: 15. DNA of the CDR3: TGCGCCAGCGGACGGACAGGTCTAACTCCCCCCGGGGAGCTGTTTTTT. Its protein product is CASGRTGLTPPGELFF.

The V call is TRBV7-2, the J call TRBJ1-2; D is uncertain. The CDR3 covers 14 residues. V shed 3 bases and J shed 0 bases, with 8 bases lying between them. Germline CDR1 reads SGHTA; CDR2 reads FQGNSA. The CDR3 spells CASSFRQTNYGYTF. The CDR3 region has the DNA TGTGCCAGCAGCTTTCGGCAGACTAACTATGGCTACACCTTC.

This chain links TRBV12-5 with TRBJ2-5, with 9 bases lining up with TRBD2. Losses at the gene ends were 8 bases for V and 2 bases for J; bases not matched to a gene: 3. The CDR3 sequence is 13 residues long. Per the germline V gene, CDR1 is LGHNT and CDR2 is FRNRAP. The CDR3 sequence is CASQRGAQETQYF. The CDR3, as DNA: TGTGCTAGTCAGCGGGGGGCTCAAGAGACCCAGTACTTC.

This clonotype was observed at least ten times. J is TRBJ2-7 and V is TRBV6-6, with 8 positions matching TRBD1. Trimming removed 5 bases from V and 5 bases from J; junction bases left unmatched: 5. Germline V CDR1 and CDR2: MNHNY, SVGAGI (reference sequence). The CDR3 is made up of 13 amino acids. CDR3 DNA: TGTGCCAGCAGTGAGAGACAGGGGCACGAGCAGTACTTC. Protein product: CASSERQGHEQYF.